Following are 30 T cell receptor beta chains from one sample sequenced in a study of neurological immune-mediated disorders. One entry per CDR3 protein results from TCRdb running MiXCR on the 5' RACE reads. Among about 66,000 distinct CDR3 sequences listed, 3.9% were seen once. Sequences were obtained from PBMCs. These receptors all stem from a man younger than 40 with multiple sclerosis.

This clonotype was picked up many times. V and J are TRBV12-3 or TRBV12-4 and TRBJ1-1; 9 bases fit TRBD1. The V gene end was trimmed by 3 bases and the J gene end by 4 bases; junction bases not matched to a gene: 3. The CDR3 length is 14 residues. CDR3 protein: CASSFTTGGTEAFF. The CDR3 DNA reads as TGTGCCAGCAGTTTTACGACAGGGGGCACTGAAGCTTTCTTT.

Many counts were recorded for this clonotype. V usage is TRBV15 and J usage is TRBJ2-3, with 9 positions matching TRBD1. CDR1 is LNHNV and CDR2 is YYDKDF in the germline V gene (reference sequence). Trimming cost V 2 bases and J 3 bases; bases outside gene matches: 6. The CDR3 sequence is 16 residues long. CDR3 coding DNA: TGTGCCACCAGCAGATTAAAGACAGGGGGGACAGATACGCAGTATTTT. Translated, it gives CATSRLKTGGTDTQYF.

This clonotype was seen at least ten times. The chain joins TRBV10-3 to TRBJ2-3; D possibly corresponds to TRBD2 (6 bases). The CDR3 covers 14 residues. Trimming pared 6 bases from V and 0 bases from J, leaving 10 bases between. CDR1 is ENHRY, CDR2 SYGVKD, per germline. Here the CDR3 reads CAIRKGTSTDTQYF. The CDR3 nucleotides read TGTGCCATCAGAAAGGGGACTAGCACAGATACGCAGTATTTT.

A note on this clonotype: A much larger clone lies a single base off, so this may be a read error. This chain links TRBV3-1 with TRBJ1-2, with TRBD1 as a possible D gene (5 bases). CDR1 and CDR2 (germline): LGHDT, YNNKEL (reference sequence). V was shortened by 8 bases and J by 0 bases, with 22 bases between the two germline ends. The CDR3 extends over 17 amino acids. The DNA of the CDR3 is TGTGCCAGCTGCCTTACTTTCCGGGACGGACCTAACTATGGCTACACCTTC. It is translated as CASCLTFRDGPNYGYTF.

This clonotype was counted many times. The chain recombines TRBV20-1 with TRBJ2-1; 16 bases line up with TRBD2. The length of the CDR3 is 19 residues. V lost 2 bases to trimming and J lost 7 bases; unmatched junction nucleotides: 14. Germline CDR1 and CDR2: DFQATT and SNEGSKA (reference sequence). The CDR3: CSARKLTGLAGGPENEQFF. CDR3 nucleotide sequence: TGCAGTGCTAGAAAGCTAACGGGACTAGCGGGGGGGCCAGAGAATGAGCAGTTCTTC.

There are many counts of this clonotype. The chain uses TRBV7-2 and TRBJ2-5; 8 bases match TRBD1. Looked up from germline, CDR1 is SGHTA and CDR2 is FQGNSA. This CDR3 comprises 18 residues. Trimming at V came to 3 bases and at J to 3 bases, leaving 15 bases not matched to a gene. The CDR3 here is CASSFGPPGQGAEETQYF. CDR3 DNA: TGTGCCAGCAGCTTCGGGCCGCCCGGACAGGGTGCCGAAGAGACCCAGTACTTC.

This clonotype showed up many times. V usage is TRBV3-1 and J usage is TRBJ1-1; D may be TRBD1 (5 bases). This CDR3 is built from 15 residues. V was pared by 3 bases and J by 5 bases, with 16 bases between. CDR1 LGHDT and CDR2 YNNKEL come from the germline V gene (reference sequence). The CDR3 coding sequence is TGTGCCAGCAGCCAGATCCCATCGGGGGGTACTGAAGCTTTCTTT. Amino acid sequence: CASSQIPSGGTEAFF.

In its sample, this clonotype was seen a few times. The chain carries TRBV5-1 and TRBJ1-1; possibly TRBD1 for D (5 bases). V lost 4 bases and J 4 bases, leaving 14 bases between the germline ends. CDR3 length: 14 amino acids. From germline, CDR1 is SGHRS and CDR2 YFSETQ. CDR3 sequence (DNA): TGCGCCAGCAGCCGGGTGGGGGATCCCACTGAAGCTTTCTTT. Translation gives CASSRVGDPTEAFF.

Ten or more counts support this clonotype. V usage is TRBV3-1 and J usage is TRBJ2-7; D not certain. Trimming stripped 5 bases from V and 2 bases from J, with 10 bases between. There are 13 residues in the CDR3. Germline V gene data show CDR1 as LGHDT and CDR2 as YNNKEL (reference sequence). The CDR3 nucleotides are TGTGCCAGCAGCTTAGGCGTTGCCTACGAGCAGTACTTC. Its protein product is CASSLGVAYEQYF.

This clonotype occurred many times. The chain employs TRBV9 and TRBJ2-3, with 9 bases lining up with TRBD2. The CDR3 loop spans 16 amino acids. Germline V gene data show CDR1 as SGDLS and CDR2 as YYNGEE. The V segment lost 4 bases and the J segment 6 bases; nucleotides outside the gene matches: 12. The CDR3 spells CASSRLRTSVRDTQYF. The CDR3, as DNA: TGTGCCAGCAGCCGGCTGAGGACTAGCGTCAGGGATACGCAGTATTTT.

A word on this clonotype: A single base separates this from a much larger clone, so it may be a read error. The V gene is TRBV20-1, the J gene TRBJ2-2; D gene unclear. The germline CDR1 and CDR2 sequences are DFQATT and SNEGSKA (reference sequence). The CDR3 runs to 13 residues. Here the CDR3 reads CSAPWVDTVELFF. The CDR3 DNA follows: TGCAGTGCCCCCTGGGTTGACACCGTGGAGCTGTTTTTT.

In this sample, this clonotype turned up many times. The chain employs TRBV20-1 and TRBJ2-3; TRBD1 aligns across 9 bases. Germline V gene data show CDR1 as DFQATT and CDR2 as SNEGSKA (reference sequence). The CDR3 is 15 amino acids. J gave up 10 bases and V 0 bases, and 11 bases lay outside the gene matches. For the CDR3, the DNA is TGCAGTGCTAGAGATCTAACAGGGGGCTTCGTCGCGCAGTATTTT. This translates into CSARDLTGGFVAQYF.

This clonotype was seen at least ten times. The rearrangement links TRBV5-1 to TRBJ1-2, with unresolved D. The CDR3 runs to 10 residues. V was trimmed by 4 bases and J by 12 bases, leaving 10 bases between them. Germline CDR1 is SGHRS and CDR2 is YFSETQ. The CDR3 DNA reads TGCGCCAGCAGCCCCCCTGAGGACACCTTC. This sequence encodes CASSPPEDTF. Full variable domain (rest looked up from reference TRBV5-1 and TRBJ1-2): KAGVTQTPRYLIKTRGQQVTLSCSPISGHRSVSWYQQTPGQGLQFLFEYFSETQRNKGNFPGRFSGRQFSNSRSEMNVSTLELGDSALYLCASSPPEDTFGSGTRLTVV.

This clonotype was counted many times. One junction end does not reproduce the germline sequence, and a read error may be involved. This sequence joins TRBV5-1 and TRBJ1-6; the match to TRBD1 covers 8 bases. This CDR3 spans 15 amino acids. Per the germline V gene, CDR1 is SGHRS and CDR2 is YFSETQ. The CDR3 region is CASSSRTGYNSPLNF. The CDR3 region has the DNA TGCGCCAGCAGCTCTAGGACAGGGTATAATTCACCCCTCAACTTT.

This clonotype has at least ten counts. One end of the junction varies from germline; a read error may be responsible. The gene calls are TRBV20-1 and TRBJ1-5; 8 bases match TRBD1. The germline gives CDR1 DFQATT, CDR2 SNEGSKA (reference sequence). CDR3 length equals 14 residues. The CDR3 loop reads CSATGQVSNQPQNF. For the CDR3, the DNA is TGCAGTGCTACGGGACAGGTTAGCAATCAGCCCCAGAATTTT.

In this sample, this clonotype turned up many times. CDR3 DNA sequence: TGCGCCAGCAGCTTGGGGGACAGGGGCTACGAGCAGTACTTC. Protein product: CASSLGDRGYEQYF. V and J are TRBV5-1 and TRBJ2-7, with 10 nucleotides matching TRBD1. This CDR3 comprises 14 residues. With 0 bases clipped from V and 3 bases from J, the junction kept 0 bases outside the gene matches. From germline, CDR1 is SGHRS and CDR2 YFSETQ.

This clonotype was seen ten or more times. The chain recombines TRBV20-1 with TRBJ2-7; possibly TRBD2 for D (5 bases). Germline loops: CDR1 DFQATT, CDR2 SNEGSKA (reference sequence). The CDR3 totals 12 residues. The V end was cut by 6 bases, the J end by 2 bases, with 11 bases between. CDR3 amino acids: CSAVGEAYEQYF. The CDR3, as DNA: TGCAGTGCAGTGGGAGAAGCCTACGAGCAGTACTTC.

This clonotype occurred many times. This chain's CDR3 is CASSLEGRSGNTIYF. The CDR3 DNA is TGCGCCAGCAGCTTGGAAGGGAGATCTGGAAACACCATATATTTT. This chain links TRBV5-1 with TRBJ1-3; D remains ambiguous. Germline CDR1 SGHRS, CDR2 YFSETQ. V was shortened by 0 bases and J by 1 base, with 8 bases between the two germline ends. The CDR3 sequence is 15 residues long.

The rearrangement uses TRBV3-1 and TRBJ1-2; D might be TRBD1 (5 bases). This CDR3 spans 15 amino acids. Germline-derived CDR1 and CDR2 are LGHDT and YNNKEL (reference sequence). Trimming took 7 bases from V and 3 from J, leaving 18 bases between them. The CDR3 region is CASTQNRGLDYGYTF. Here the CDR3 DNA reads TGTGCCAGCACCCAGAATCGGGGGTTGGACTATGGCTACACCTTC.

This clonotype occurred many times. The chain uses TRBV12-3 or TRBV12-4 and TRBJ2-7; perhaps TRBD2 as D (5 bases). The CDR3 is 13 amino acids. The V gene lost 6 bases and the J gene lost 2 bases, with 11 bases spanning the gap. This CDR3 is CASRGSGTYEQYF. The CDR3 DNA is TGTGCCAGCAGGGGAAGCGGAACCTACGAGCAGTACTTC.

This clonotype was counted at least ten times. The chain carries TRBV6-6 and TRBJ2-7, with 9 bases lining up with TRBD1. CDR3 length: 14 amino acids. V dropped 0 bases and J dropped 7; count of bases not matched to a gene: 4. Germline V gene data show CDR1 as MNHNY and CDR2 as SVGAGI (reference sequence). For the CDR3, the DNA is TGTGCCAGCAGTTACTCGGGACAGGGAGGAGAGCAGTACTTC. Translation gives CASSYSGQGGEQYF.

This clonotype showed up many times. This chain links TRBV20-1 with TRBJ2-3; D gene ambiguous. V shed 5 bases and J shed 0 bases, with 9 bases lying between them. This CDR3 has 13 amino acids. The germline gives CDR1 DFQATT, CDR2 SNEGSKA (reference sequence). The CDR3 DNA follows: TGCAGTGCTGGATACCGTAGCACAGATACGCAGTATTTT. Amino acids: CSAGYRSTDTQYF.

As DNA, the CDR3 is TGCAGTGCTGCCAGGGGGCCCCCCAATCAGCCCCAGCATTTT. Its protein is CSAARGPPNQPQHF. The gene calls are TRBV20-1 and TRBJ1-5; 8 bases match TRBD1. Trimming removed 5 bases from V and 3 bases from J; junction bases left unmatched: 6. The CDR3 extends over 14 amino acids. Germline-derived CDR1 and CDR2 are DFQATT and SNEGSKA (reference sequence).

This clonotype was seen at least ten times. The chain has TRBV7-2 and TRBJ2-7; D unclear. The CDR3 extends over 11 amino acids. V was cut by 7 bases and J by 7 bases, with 11 bases left in between. Per germline, CDR1 SGHTA and CDR2 FQGNSA. CDR3 DNA: TGTGCCAGCACCTCCGGGTGGGAGCAGTACTTC. Encoded protein: CASTSGWEQYF.

This clonotype was counted ten times or more. For the CDR3, the DNA is TGTGCCAGCAGCTTTCACCCGGTGGGGGAGACCCAGTACTTC. Its translation is CASSFHPVGETQYF. The rearrangement uses TRBV7-2 and TRBJ2-5, with D hard to call. This CDR3 has 14 residues. Germline CDR1 and CDR2: SGHTA and FQGNSA. Trimming stripped 3 bases from V and 5 bases from J, with 13 bases between.

This clonotype was seen ten or more times. This chain connects TRBV5-4 to TRBJ2-4; D ambiguous. Trimming took 4 bases from V and 6 from J, leaving 20 bases between them. Germline V CDR1 and CDR2: SGHNT, YYREEE (reference sequence). The CDR3 runs 16 residues. In DNA, the CDR3 is TGTGCCAGCAGCCCCAAAGGGATGGGTCGTGGAAACATTCAGTACTTC. Protein sequence: CASSPKGMGRGNIQYF.

The table lists this clonotype with many counts. The chain uses TRBV6-2 or TRBV6-3 and TRBJ2-5; D remains ambiguous. With 1 base removed from V and 3 bases from J, the gap between germline ends came to 9 bases. The germline CDR1 and CDR2 sequences are MNHEY and SVGEGT. The CDR3 loop spans 14 amino acids. CDR3 residues: CASSYFAGEETQYF. The CDR3 DNA is TGTGCCAGCAGTTACTTTGCAGGAGAAGAGACCCAGTACTTC.

This clonotype was picked up many times. The chain recombines TRBV2 with TRBJ2-5; D is unclear. Germline lookup yields CDR1 SNHLY and CDR2 FYNNEI. The CDR3 has 16 residues. With 5 bases removed from V and 1 base from J, the gap between germline ends came to 17 bases. CDR3: CASSPLLGRSQETQYF. The CDR3 DNA sequence: TGTGCCAGCAGTCCCCTTTTGGGAAGGTCCCAAGAGACCCAGTACTTC.

This clonotype occurred many times. DNA for the CDR3: TGCAGTGCTTCGGGTCCCCTTAGCACAGATACGCAGTATTTT. The encoded protein is CSASGPLSTDTQYF. The chain uses TRBV20-1 and TRBJ2-3; no definite D call. V was pared by 5 bases and J by 0 bases, with 12 bases between. Germline CDR1 and CDR2: DFQATT and SNEGSKA (reference sequence). CDR3 length equals 14 residues.

This clonotype occurred a few times. V gene TRBV6-1 combines with J gene TRBJ2-7; 9 bases fit TRBD2. V lost 1 base, J lost 2 bases, and 6 bases stayed unmatched. CDR1 is MNHNS, CDR2 SASEGT, per germline. The CDR3 spans 16 residues. The CDR3 sequence is CASSEGVGTSPYEQYF. Here the CDR3 DNA reads TGTGCCAGCAGTGAAGGGGTAGGGACTAGCCCCTACGAGCAGTACTTC.